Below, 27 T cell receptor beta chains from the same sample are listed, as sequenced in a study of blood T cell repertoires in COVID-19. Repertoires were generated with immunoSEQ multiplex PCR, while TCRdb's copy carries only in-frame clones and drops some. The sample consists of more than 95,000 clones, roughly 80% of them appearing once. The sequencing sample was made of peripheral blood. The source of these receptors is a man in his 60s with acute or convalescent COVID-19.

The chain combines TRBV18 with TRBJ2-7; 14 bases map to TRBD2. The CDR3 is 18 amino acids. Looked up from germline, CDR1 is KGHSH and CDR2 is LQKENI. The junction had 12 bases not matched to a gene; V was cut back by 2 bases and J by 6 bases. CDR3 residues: CASSPSQGTSGSWFEQYF. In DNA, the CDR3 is TGTGCCAGCTCACCATCACAGGGGACTAGCGGGAGTTGGTTCGAGCAGTACTTC.

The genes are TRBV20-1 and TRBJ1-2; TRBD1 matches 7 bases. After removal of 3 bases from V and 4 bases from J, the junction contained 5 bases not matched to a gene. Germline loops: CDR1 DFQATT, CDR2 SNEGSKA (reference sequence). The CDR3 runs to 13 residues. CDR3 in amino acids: CSASWGQTYGYTF. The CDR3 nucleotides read TGCAGTGCTAGTTGGGGACAGACCTATGGCTACACCTTC.

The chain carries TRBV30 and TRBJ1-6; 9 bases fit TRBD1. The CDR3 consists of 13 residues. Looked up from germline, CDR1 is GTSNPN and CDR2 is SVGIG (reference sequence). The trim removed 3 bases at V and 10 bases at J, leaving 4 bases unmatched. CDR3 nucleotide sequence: TGTGCCTGGAGGGCGGACAGGGGATCACCCCTCCACTTT. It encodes CAWRADRGSPLHF.

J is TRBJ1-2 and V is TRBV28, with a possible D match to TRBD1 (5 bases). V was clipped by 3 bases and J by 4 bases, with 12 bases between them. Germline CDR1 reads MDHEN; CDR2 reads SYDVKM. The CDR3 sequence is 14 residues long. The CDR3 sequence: CASSLGQGGYGYTF. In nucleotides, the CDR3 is TGTGCCAGCAGTTTGGGTCAGGGCGGCTATGGCTACACCTTC.

The CDR3 region is CASSSTSGSNYNEQFF. CDR3 bases: TGTGCCAGTAGTTCCACTAGCGGGAGCAACTACAATGAGCAGTTCTTC. The V gene is TRBV19, the J gene TRBJ2-1; 11 positions match TRBD2. With 5 bases clipped from V and 3 bases from J, the junction kept 6 bases outside the gene matches. Per the germline V gene, CDR1 is LNHDA and CDR2 is SQIVND (reference sequence). CDR3 length: 16 amino acids.

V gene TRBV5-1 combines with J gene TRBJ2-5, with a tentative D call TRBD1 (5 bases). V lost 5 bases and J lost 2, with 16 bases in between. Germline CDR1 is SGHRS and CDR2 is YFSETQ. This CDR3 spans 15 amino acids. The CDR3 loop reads CASRIAGSAQETQYF. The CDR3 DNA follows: TGCGCCAGCAGAATAGCAGGGTCAGCTCAAGAGACCCAGTACTTC.

This chain's CDR3 is CASSADRGSGYGYTF. DNA of the CDR3: TGTGCCAGCAGCGCGGACAGGGGGAGTGGCTATGGCTACACCTTC. The V and J genes are TRBV21-1 and TRBJ1-2; TRBD1, the D gene given by the table, was not confirmed from the DNA. TRBV21-1 is recorded as a pseudogene. This CDR3 is 15 amino acids long.

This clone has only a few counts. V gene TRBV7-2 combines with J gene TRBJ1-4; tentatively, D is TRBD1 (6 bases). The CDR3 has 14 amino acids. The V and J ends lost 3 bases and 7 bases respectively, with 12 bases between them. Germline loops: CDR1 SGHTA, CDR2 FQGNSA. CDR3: CASSLGGGREKLFF. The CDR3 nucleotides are TGTGCCAGCAGCTTGGGTGGGGGCCGTGAAAAACTGTTTTTT.

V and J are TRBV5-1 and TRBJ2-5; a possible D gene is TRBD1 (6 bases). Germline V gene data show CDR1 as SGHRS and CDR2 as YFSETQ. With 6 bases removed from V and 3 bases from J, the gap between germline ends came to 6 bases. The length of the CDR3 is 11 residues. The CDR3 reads CASKGEETQYF. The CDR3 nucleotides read TGCGCCAGCAAGGGGGAAGAGACCCAGTACTTC.

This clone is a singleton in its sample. CDR3 in DNA: TGTGCCACCAGCAGAGATCGGCTGACGACAGCCTACACCTTC. Translating gives CATSRDRLTTAYTF. The genes are TRBV15 and TRBJ1-2; the D gene is possibly TRBD1 (5 bases). Trimming removed 0 bases at V and 10 bases at J, with 15 bases between. This CDR3 comprises 14 residues. Germline V gene sequence: CDR1 LNHNV, CDR2 YYDKDF (reference sequence).

The CDR3: CASSHGTSGANTGELFF. The DNA for the CDR3 is TGCGCCAGCAGCCACGGGACTAGCGGGGCTAACACCGGGGAGCTGTTTTTT. This chain connects TRBV5-1 to TRBJ2-2; 13 bases fit TRBD2. CDR3 length: 17 amino acids. Germline V gene lookup returns CDR1 SGHRS and CDR2 YFSETQ. The J segment lost 2 bases and the V segment lost 4 bases, leaving 5 bases of the junction unmatched.

The DNA of the CDR3 is TGTGCCAGCAGTCCCTGGACTAGCGGGAGGGCCAATGAGCAGTTCTTC. Translating it yields CASSPWTSGRANEQFF. The chain joins TRBV27 to TRBJ2-1, with 15 nucleotides matching TRBD2. The J segment lost 6 bases and the V segment lost 5 bases, leaving 5 bases of the junction unmatched. Germline CDR1 is MNHEY and CDR2 is SMNVEV (reference sequence). The CDR3 loop spans 16 amino acids.

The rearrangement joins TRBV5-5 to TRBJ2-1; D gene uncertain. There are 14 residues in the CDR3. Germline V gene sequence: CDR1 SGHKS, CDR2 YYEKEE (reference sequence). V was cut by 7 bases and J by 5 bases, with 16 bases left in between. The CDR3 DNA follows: TGTGCCAGCTATAAAGTTGACAACAACAATGAGCAGTTCTTC. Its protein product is CASYKVDNNNEQFF.

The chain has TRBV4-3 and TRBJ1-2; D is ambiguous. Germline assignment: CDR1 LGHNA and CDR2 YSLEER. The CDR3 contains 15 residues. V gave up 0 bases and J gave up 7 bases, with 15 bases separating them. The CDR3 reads CASSQDLSKSRGYTF. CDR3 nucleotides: TGCGCCAGCAGCCAAGATCTGAGTAAGTCTCGTGGCTACACCTTC.

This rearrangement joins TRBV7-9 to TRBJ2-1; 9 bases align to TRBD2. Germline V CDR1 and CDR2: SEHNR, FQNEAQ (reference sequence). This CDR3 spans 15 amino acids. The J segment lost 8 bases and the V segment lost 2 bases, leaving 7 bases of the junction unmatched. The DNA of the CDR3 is TGTGCCAGCAGCTTAACCGCGGGAGGGCCGGATGAGCAGTTCTTC. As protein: CASSLTAGGPDEQFF.

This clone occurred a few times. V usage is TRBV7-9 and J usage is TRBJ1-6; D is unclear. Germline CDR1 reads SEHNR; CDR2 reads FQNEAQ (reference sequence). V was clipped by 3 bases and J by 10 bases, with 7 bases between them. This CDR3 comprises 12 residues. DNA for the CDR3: TGTGCCAGCAGCTTGGAGTCATCACCCCTCCACTTT. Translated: CASSLESSPLHF.

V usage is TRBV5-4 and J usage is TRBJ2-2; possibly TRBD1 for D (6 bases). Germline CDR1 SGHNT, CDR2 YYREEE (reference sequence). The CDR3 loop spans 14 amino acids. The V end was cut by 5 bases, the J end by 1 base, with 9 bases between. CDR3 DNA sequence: TGTGCCAGCAGGATGGGACAGAACACCGGGGAGCTGTTTTTT. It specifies CASRMGQNTGELFF.

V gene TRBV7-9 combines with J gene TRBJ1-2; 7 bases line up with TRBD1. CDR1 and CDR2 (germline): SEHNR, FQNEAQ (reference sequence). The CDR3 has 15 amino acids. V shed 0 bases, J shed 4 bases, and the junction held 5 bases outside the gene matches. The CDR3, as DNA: TGTGCCAGCAGCTTAGCCCCCTCAGGGGGCTATGGCTACACCTTC. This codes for CASSLAPSGGYGYTF.

CDR3 DNA: TGCAGCGTTGATTTATTCGGGACAGGGGATTTCAATGAGCAGTTCTTC. This gives the protein CSVDLFGTGDFNEQFF. V is TRBV29-1 and J is TRBJ2-1, with 10 bases that match TRBD1. The V gene's germline CDR1 is SQVTM and CDR2 ANQGSEA. J gave up 6 bases and V 3 bases, and 11 bases lay outside the gene matches. The CDR3 covers 16 residues.

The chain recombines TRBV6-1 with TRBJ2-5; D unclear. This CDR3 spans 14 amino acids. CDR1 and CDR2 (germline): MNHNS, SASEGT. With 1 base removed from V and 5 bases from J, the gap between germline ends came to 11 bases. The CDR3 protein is CASSEDRSPETQYF. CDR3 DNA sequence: TGTGCCAGCAGTGAAGATCGGAGCCCCGAGACCCAGTACTTC.

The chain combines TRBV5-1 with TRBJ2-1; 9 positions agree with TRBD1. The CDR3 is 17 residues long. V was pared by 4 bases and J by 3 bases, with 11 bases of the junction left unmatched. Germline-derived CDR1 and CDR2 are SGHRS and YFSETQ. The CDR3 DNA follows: TGCGCCAGCAGCCCAGCAACAGGGGGCCGGAACTACAATGAGCAGTTCTTC. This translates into CASSPATGGRNYNEQFF. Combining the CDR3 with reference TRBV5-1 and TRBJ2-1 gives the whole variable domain KAGVTQTPRYLIKTRGQQVTLSCSPISGHRSVSWYQQTPGQGLQFLFEYFSETQRNKGNFPGRFSGRQFSNSRSEMNVSTLELGDSALYLCASSPATGGRNYNEQFFGPGTRLTVL.

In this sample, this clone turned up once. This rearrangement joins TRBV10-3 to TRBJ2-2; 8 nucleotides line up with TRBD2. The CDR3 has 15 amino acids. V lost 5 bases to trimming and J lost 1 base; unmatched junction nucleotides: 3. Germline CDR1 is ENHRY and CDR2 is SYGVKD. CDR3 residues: CAISRLALNTGELFF. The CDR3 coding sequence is TGTGCCATCAGTAGACTAGCGTTGAACACCGGGGAGCTGTTTTTT.

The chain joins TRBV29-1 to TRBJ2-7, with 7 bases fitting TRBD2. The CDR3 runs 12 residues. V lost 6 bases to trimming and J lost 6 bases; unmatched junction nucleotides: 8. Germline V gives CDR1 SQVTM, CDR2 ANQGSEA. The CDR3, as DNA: TGCAGCGTCGTCCCGGGGGGTGGCGAGCAGTACTTC. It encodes CSVVPGGGEQYF.

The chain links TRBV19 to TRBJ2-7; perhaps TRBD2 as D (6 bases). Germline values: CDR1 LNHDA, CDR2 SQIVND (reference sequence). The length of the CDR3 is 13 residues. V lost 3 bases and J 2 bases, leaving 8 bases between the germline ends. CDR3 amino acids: CASSISGAYEQYF. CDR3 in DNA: TGTGCCAGTAGTATTAGCGGCGCCTACGAGCAGTACTTC.

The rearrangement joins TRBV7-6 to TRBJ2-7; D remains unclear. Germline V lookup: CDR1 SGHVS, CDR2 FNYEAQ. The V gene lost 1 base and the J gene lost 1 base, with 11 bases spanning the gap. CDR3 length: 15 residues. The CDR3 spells CASSLEERESYEQYF. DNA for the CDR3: TGTGCCAGCAGCTTAGAGGAGCGCGAATCCTACGAGCAGTACTTC.

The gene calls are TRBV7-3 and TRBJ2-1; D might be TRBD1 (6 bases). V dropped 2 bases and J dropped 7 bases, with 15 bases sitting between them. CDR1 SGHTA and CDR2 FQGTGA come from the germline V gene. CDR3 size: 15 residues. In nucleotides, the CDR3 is TGTGCCAGCAGCTTATTGGGCGGTGGGACAAATGAGCAGTTCTTC. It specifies CASSLLGGGTNEQFF.

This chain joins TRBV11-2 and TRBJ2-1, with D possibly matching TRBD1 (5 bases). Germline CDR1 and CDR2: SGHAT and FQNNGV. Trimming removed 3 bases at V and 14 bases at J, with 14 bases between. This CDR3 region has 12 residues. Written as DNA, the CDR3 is TGTGCCAGCAGCTTGACAGCCTCTTGGGAGTTCTTC. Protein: CASSLTASWEFF.